These T cell receptor beta chains were read from a single sample in a study of TIL therapy for anti-PD-1-resistant metastatic lung cancer. Measured with immunoSEQ multiplex PCR; TCRdb has only the in-frame clones, and not every one. Among 45,000 to 60,000 clones listed, 65% to 80% were seen once. Specimen: tumor tissue, collected at baseline. The receptors here all came from a person aged 25 to 85 with non-small cell lung cancer. Each CDR3 is given with its conserved first and last residue. Fields, in order: V gene, J gene, clone size, CDR3 protein. Clone size appears in some rows only: once, few, many, or a class for an expanded clone.

V: TRBV30
J: TRBJ2-7
size: NA
CDR3: CAWSVRGNYEQYF

V: TRBV18
J: TRBJ2-6
size: once
CDR3: CASSRGGTGANVLTF

V: TRBV5-1
J: TRBJ1-1
size: few
CDR3: CASSAIGTASTEAFF

V: TRBV7-2
J: TRBJ2-1
size: NA
CDR3: CASSSTGPREQFF

V: TRBV5-1
J: TRBJ1-2
size: few
CDR3: CASSLEGRSNYGYTF

V: TRBV15
J: TRBJ2-5
size: NA
CDR3: CATSRDTGLGETQYF

V: TRBV4-1
J: TRBJ1-2
size: few
CDR3: CASSQDRAPYGYTF

V: TRBV5-4
J: TRBJ2-3
size: NA
CDR3: CASSLLLAGPDTQYF

V: TRBV5-1
J: TRBJ2-6
size: NA
CDR3: CASSWGQGTGANVLTF

V: TRBV4-3
J: TRBJ2-2
size: NA
CDR3: CASSQRTSATGELFF

V: TRBV4-1
J: TRBJ2-7
size: NA
CDR3: CASSQDQGTSQSSYEQYF

V: TRBV7-9
J: TRBJ2-3
size: NA
CDR3: CASSLTDQGPVDTQYF

V: TRBV10-2
J: TRBJ2-1
size: NA
CDR3: CASSSGQGNYNEQFF

V: TRBV6-5
J: TRBJ1-3
size: few
CDR3: CASSYGSGNTIYF

V: TRBV6-1
J: TRBJ2-2
size: once
CDR3: CASSEGGWSGSTGELFF

V: TRBV11-2
J: TRBJ2-2
size: NA
CDR3: CASSLGVGELFF

V: TRBV6-1
J: TRBJ2-1
size: NA
CDR3: CASSEDWFGEQFF

V: TRBV5-1
J: TRBJ2-2
size: NA
CDR3: CASSLVAGAGELFF

V: TRBV5-6
J: TRBJ2-5
size: NA
CDR3: CASRSRLDRGHRETQYF

V: TRBV28
J: TRBJ2-7
size: few
CDR3: CASSLPPGLAGASYEQYF

V: TRBV7-6
J: TRBJ2-5
size: once
CDR3: CASSSEAGPWETQYF

V: TRBV19
J: TRBJ1-1
size: NA
CDR3: CASSIGAGPGEAFF

V: TRBV6-6
J: NA
size: once
CDR3: CASSYSAGGGYEQYF

V: TRBV9
J: TRBJ1-1
size: NA
CDR3: CASSPKQGMDEAFF

V: TRBV30
J: TRBJ1-4
size: NA
CDR3: CACRARGATNEKLFF

V: TRBV28
J: TRBJ2-2
size: once
CDR3: CASSTRELFF

V: TRBV27
J: TRBJ2-5
size: once
CDR3: CASSLEETQYF

V: TRBV7-2
J: TRBJ1-2
size: NA
CDR3: CASSLSGALGYTF

V: TRBV6-5
J: TRBJ1-1
size: NA
CDR3: CASRPQGMNTEAFF

V: TRBV5-6
J: TRBJ1-5
size: NA
CDR3: CASSLVGWGADQPQHF

V: TRBV11-2
J: TRBJ2-2
size: NA
CDR3: CASSLASAGELFF

V: TRBV11-1
J: TRBJ2-2
size: NA
CDR3: CASSLMTGGFSAGELFF

V: TRBV7-7
J: TRBJ1-1
size: NA
CDR3: CASSTNPNTEAFF

V: TRBV19
J: TRBJ2-3
size: NA
CDR3: CASSMLARQAQYF